This record looks at one T cell receptor (beta chain) sequence and its context. The sample belongs to a study of identifying expanded T cells in peripheral blood. This CDR3 region has 15 residues. The germline CDR1 and CDR2 sequences are MNHEY and SVGAGI. V gave up 2 bases and J gave up 10 bases; unmatched junction bases: 7. The method was immunoSEQ multiplex PCR; TCRdb's version includes in-frame clones alone and lacks a portion of them. Found here are some 76,000 clones, 90% of them singletons; the top ten hold over 2.5%. The sequencing sample was made of blood. The TCR comes from a person aged 18 to 70 in good health. The chain uses TRBV6-5 and TRBJ1-6, with 8 bases matching TRBD1. CDR3 in DNA: TGTGCCAGCAGTTACGCCGGACAGGGAGGATCACCCCTCCACTTT. It specifies CASSYAGQGGSPLHF.